This T cell receptor beta chain was sequenced for a study of PD-1 blockade in classical Hodgkin lymphoma. The assay was immunoSEQ multiplex PCR, and TCRdb's table has in-frame clones only and misses some. The data hold roughly 3,000 clones, with under 85% observed a single time. V was cut by 5 bases and J by 7 bases, with 5 bases left in between. The germline gives CDR1 SGHTA, CDR2 FQGTGA. The CDR3 runs 11 residues. Indicated time point: cycle 4 day 1 (C4D1), after more than five weeks of nivolumab. All trial patients relapsed after autologous stem cell transplantation. Researchers pulled CD8+ T cells out of thawed PBMCs using magnetic negative selection.

This receptor was obtained from a human donor with classical Hodgkin lymphoma. The rearrangement links TRBV7-3 to TRBJ2-2, with D unresolved. This sample comprised CD8+ T cells from blood, obtained before the fourth cycle of nivolumab. CDR3 in DNA: TGTGCCAGCAGCGAAGGCGGGGAGCTGTTTTTT. This codes for CASSEGGELFF.